One and the same sample provided the 17 T cell receptor beta chains below, sequenced in a study of beta chain features in type 1 diabetes. All of the isolated RNA was reverse transcribed, so expressed TCRB transcripts were sequenced. Method: immunoSEQ multiplex PCR; TCRdb's copy keeps in-frame clones and lacks some. The sample records 200,000 to 300,000 clones, 25% to 35% being singletons. Sample: central memory CD4+ T cells from blood. Receptors were obtained from a man aged 25 to 40 in good health.

This clone has just a few counts. The V call is TRBV5-1, the J call TRBJ1-2; D unresolved. Germline values: CDR1 SGHRS, CDR2 YFSETQ. The CDR3 runs to 14 residues. V was pared by 3 bases and J by 5 bases, with 14 bases between. The CDR3 nucleotides are TGCGCCAGCAGCTCATCCGCCTCTGGGTATGGCTACACCTTC. Its protein product is CASSSSASGYGYTF.

This clone has at least ten counts. This chain's CDR3 is CASSQDLRAGGRDTQYF. In DNA form, the CDR3 reads TGCGCCAGCAGCCAAGATTTGCGAGCGGGGGGGCGAGATACGCAGTATTTT. The chain uses TRBV4-3 and TRBJ2-3; 10 bases are shared with TRBD2. The CDR3 is 17 amino acids. The J segment lost 5 bases and the V segment lost 0 bases, leaving 8 bases of the junction unmatched. In germline, CDR1 is LGHNA, CDR2 YSLEER.

The rearrangement links TRBV6-1 to TRBJ1-1; 7 nucleotides match TRBD1. Germline V gene sequence: CDR1 MNHNS, CDR2 SASEGT. The CDR3 runs 14 residues. Germline trimming cut 5 bases from V and 1 base from J; bases unmatched to any gene: 4. For the CDR3, the DNA is TGTGCCAGCAGTTTTGACAGGGCGAACACTGAAGCTTTCTTT. Amino acids: CASSFDRANTEAFF.

This clone has more than one count but fewer than ten. The J gene is TRBJ2-7, the V gene TRBV7-2; D uncertain. Looked up from germline, CDR1 is SGHTA and CDR2 is FQGNSA. V was trimmed by 2 bases and J by 1 base, leaving 6 bases between them. The CDR3 runs 13 residues. The CDR3 region is CASSLNPSYEQYF. The CDR3 nucleotides are TGTGCCAGCAGCTTAAACCCGTCCTACGAGCAGTACTTC.

This clone occurred a few times. The V call is TRBV10-3, the J call TRBJ2-6; D possibly matches TRBD1 or TRBD2 (5 bases each). This CDR3 has 14 residues. V was trimmed by 6 bases and J by 0 bases, leaving 6 bases between them. Germline CDR1 is ENHRY and CDR2 is SYGVKD. DNA for the CDR3: TGTGCCATCAGGGGGGACTCTGGGGCCAACGTCCTGACTTTC. Amino acid sequence: CAIRGDSGANVLTF.

The DNA of the CDR3 is TGTGCCAGCAGCTTAGAGGGAGCCCGGGGCATTCAGTACTTC. Translation: CASSLEGARGIQYF. This sequence joins TRBV7-2 and TRBJ2-4, with D possibly TRBD2 on 5 matching bases. The CDR3 covers 14 residues. The germline CDR1 and CDR2 sequences are SGHTA and FQGNSA. Deletions cut 1 base from V and 9 bases from J, with 13 bases between.

The genes are TRBV30 and TRBJ2-4; 7 bases line up with TRBD1. Germline CDR1 reads GTSNPN; CDR2 reads SVGIG (reference sequence). V lost 2 bases to trimming and J lost 5 bases; unmatched junction nucleotides: 6. CDR3 size: 14 residues. The CDR3 here is CAWSTTGTENIQYF. The CDR3 DNA reads TGTGCCTGGAGTACCACCGGGACAGAAAACATTCAGTACTTC.

On this clone itself: The sample carries other DNA sequences with the same CDR3. The rearrangement joins TRBV6-5 to TRBJ2-7, with 9 bases lining up with TRBD1. The CDR3 consists of 13 residues. The V segment lost 6 bases and the J segment 7 bases; nucleotides outside the gene matches: 7. The V gene's germline CDR1 is MNHEY and CDR2 SVGAGI. The chain's CDR3 is CASRDRGSGEQYF. In DNA form, the CDR3 reads TGTGCCAGCAGGGACAGGGGATCTGGTGAGCAGTACTTC.

The chain uses TRBV6-5 and TRBJ1-2; TRBD1 matches 10 bases. Trimming cost V 2 bases and J 4 bases; bases outside gene matches: 7. This CDR3 spans 16 amino acids. Germline V gives CDR1 MNHEY, CDR2 SVGAGI. CDR3 in amino acids: CASSYRDRGRPYGYTF. CDR3 nucleotides: TGTGCCAGCAGTTACCGAGACAGGGGGCGGCCCTATGGCTACACCTTC.

This clone was observed a few times. This sequence joins TRBV15 and TRBJ2-1; no clear D. Deletions cut 0 bases from V and 8 bases from J, with 5 bases between. This CDR3 is built from 12 residues. Germline-derived CDR1 and CDR2 are LNHNV and YYDKDF (reference sequence). CDR3 loop: CATSRDVYEQFF. The CDR3 region has the DNA TGTGCCACCAGCAGAGATGTATATGAGCAGTTCTTC.

This clone was counted a few times. This chain uses TRBV11-2 with TRBJ2-1; TRBD1 matches 8 bases. V was clipped by 3 bases and J by 7 bases; unmatched bases: 8. Germline CDR1 SGHAT, CDR2 FQNNGV. This CDR3 has 15 residues. CDR3 protein: CASSFLQGARNEQFF. DNA for the CDR3: TGTGCCAGCAGCTTTCTCCAGGGGGCGCGTAATGAGCAGTTCTTC.

This clone was picked up a small number of times. The rearrangement uses TRBV18 and TRBJ2-7; possibly TRBD2 for D (6 bases). CDR1 is KGHSH, CDR2 LQKENI, per germline. The germline V and J ends were trimmed by 4 bases and 6 bases, with 10 bases remaining between them. This CDR3 contains 12 residues. CDR3 region: CASSLTSSEQYF. The CDR3 bases are TGTGCCAGCTCACTGACTAGTTCCGAGCAGTACTTC.

This clone has more than one count but fewer than ten. The chain is built from TRBV30 and TRBJ1-1, with TRBD1 matching 8 bases. Germline CDR1 GTSNPN, CDR2 SVGIG (reference sequence). The CDR3 has 13 amino acids. With V trimmed by 5 bases and J by 5 bases, 7 bases remained unmatched. The CDR3 DNA reads TGTGCCTGGGGGACAGGTTTGGGGACTGAAGCTTTCTTT. This codes for CAWGTGLGTEAFF.

The CDR3 DNA follows: TGTGCCAGCAGCTCCTGGACAGGGTACGACGGGGAGCTGTTTTTT. Its protein is CASSSWTGYDGELFF. The rearrangement uses TRBV7-9 and TRBJ2-2; TRBD1 matches 8 bases. V lost 4 bases and J lost 7; bases outside the gene matches: 8. This CDR3 is built from 15 residues. Per germline, CDR1 SEHNR and CDR2 FQNEAQ (reference sequence).

This clone has a handful of counts. The rearrangement links TRBV18 to TRBJ2-1, with D perhaps TRBD2 (6 bases). Germline CDR1 KGHSH, CDR2 LQKENI. The V end lost 0 bases, the J end lost 0 bases, and 9 bases lay between the germline ends. The CDR3 spans 16 residues. The CDR3 loop reads CASSPPSGSSYNEQFF. CDR3 sequence (DNA): TGTGCCAGCTCACCACCGTCCGGGAGCTCCTACAATGAGCAGTTCTTC.

This clone qualifies as medium-sized (0.01 to 0.1%). The chain couples TRBV10-1 to TRBJ2-1; D unclear. In germline, CDR1 is WNHNN, CDR2 SYGVQD (reference sequence). V was clipped by 2 bases and J by 8 bases, with 4 bases between them. The CDR3 has 11 residues. The CDR3 here is CASSELDEQFF. CDR3 in DNA: TGCGCCAGCAGTGAGCTGGATGAGCAGTTCTTC.

The CDR3, as DNA: TGCGCCAGCACCTGGTCTCAACGCAATGAGCAGTTCTTC. Translated, it gives CASTWSQRNEQFF. The chain employs TRBV5-1 and TRBJ2-1; no clear D gene. Germline CDR1 reads SGHRS; CDR2 reads YFSETQ. The CDR3 is 13 amino acids. The V end was cut by 6 bases, the J end by 6 bases, with 13 bases between.